One sample yielded the 7 T cell receptor beta chains listed below, sequenced in a study of T cell repertoires in aging, cancer and after chemotherapy. Peripheral blood genomic DNA, not sorted cells or RNA, was the template. Multiplex touch-down PCR with TRB-A/B primers amplified rearranged V-D-J TRB sequences. MiXCR was run by TCRdb on the multiplex PCR reads, yielding one entry per CDR3 protein. The repertoire consists of 250 or so distinct CDR3 sequences, with roughly a fifth occurring once and the leading ten covering around 50%. Sequencing was performed on blood. These receptor sequences come from a human donor with a blood cancer. The donor label of this sample is uncertain.

The rearrangement joins TRBV25-1 to TRBJ1-2; D is possibly TRBD1 (5 bases). Germline V gene sequence: CDR1 MGHDK, CDR2 SYGVNS. The CDR3 has 12 residues. The CDR3 DNA reads as TGTGTTAGCAGGAGGGGAATCTATGGCTACACCTTC. This translates into CVSRRGIYGYTF.

By proportion, this clonotype is large. CDR3: CASSLQGSVNIQYF. The CDR3 coding sequence is TGTGCCAGCAGTTTGCAAGGGTCCGTGAACATTCAGTACTTC. The rearrangement links TRBV27 to TRBJ2-4, with D unresolved. CDR3 size: 14 residues. In germline, CDR1 is MNHEY, CDR2 SMNVEV (reference sequence). Trimming pared 3 bases from V and 7 bases from J, leaving 13 bases between.

This clonotype counts as medium-sized (0.01 to 0.1%). V is TRBV7-2 and J is TRBJ2-5; D might be TRBD1 (6 bases). The CDR3 sequence is 13 residues long. The ends were cut back, 2 bases at V and 6 bases at J, with 10 bases in the middle. Germline CDR1 reads SGHTA; CDR2 reads FQGNSA. The CDR3 coding sequence is TGTGCCAGCAGCTTATACAGGGCACAGACCCAGTACTTC. This translates into CASSLYRAQTQYF.

This clonotype is labeled as large. The chain joins TRBV5-4 to TRBJ2-3; possible D gene TRBD1, 5 bases. V lost 0 bases, J lost 2 bases, and 10 bases lay in between. CDR3 length equals 15 residues. Germline V lookup: CDR1 SGHNT, CDR2 YYREEE (reference sequence). CDR3 region: CASSLEGAYTDTQYF. The CDR3 nucleotides read TGTGCCAGCAGCTTGGAAGGGGCCTACACAGATACGCAGTATTTT. The variable domain in full, with the rest retrieved from reference TRBV5-4 and TRBJ2-3, is ETGVTQSPTHLIKTRGQQVTLRCSSQSGHNTVSWYQQALGQGPQFIFQYYREEENGRGNFPPRFSGLQFPNYSSELNVNALELDDSALYLCASSLEGAYTDTQYFGPGTRLTVL.

By proportion, this clonotype is large (0.1 to 1%). The J gene is TRBJ1-5, the V gene TRBV5-1; D perhaps matches TRBD1 (6 bases). This CDR3 comprises 13 residues. The V gene's germline CDR1 is SGHRS and CDR2 YFSETQ. Trimming pared 2 bases from V and 5 bases from J, leaving 8 bases between. The CDR3 sequence is CASSFEGDQPQHF. The DNA for the CDR3 is TGCGCCAGCAGCTTTGAGGGGGATCAGCCCCAGCATTTT.

This clonotype is classed as large. The genes are TRBV29-1 and TRBJ2-2, with D unclear. The length of the CDR3 is 13 residues. Trimming shortened V by 6 bases and J by 0 bases, and 8 bases separated the two germline ends. From germline, CDR1 is SQVTM and CDR2 ANQGSEA. CDR3 DNA sequence: TGCAGCGTATCTGCGACGAACACCGGGGAGCTGTTTTTT. It yields the protein CSVSATNTGELFF.

The chain couples TRBV19 to TRBJ1-2; 8 bases map to TRBD1. Germline values: CDR1 LNHDA, CDR2 SQIVND (reference sequence). The CDR3 length is 14 residues. The V segment lost 5 bases and the J segment 4 bases; nucleotides outside the gene matches: 6. CDR3 in DNA: TGTGCCAGTAGTGGAGGACAGGGTCCCTATGGCTACACCTTC. It translates to CASSGGQGPYGYTF.